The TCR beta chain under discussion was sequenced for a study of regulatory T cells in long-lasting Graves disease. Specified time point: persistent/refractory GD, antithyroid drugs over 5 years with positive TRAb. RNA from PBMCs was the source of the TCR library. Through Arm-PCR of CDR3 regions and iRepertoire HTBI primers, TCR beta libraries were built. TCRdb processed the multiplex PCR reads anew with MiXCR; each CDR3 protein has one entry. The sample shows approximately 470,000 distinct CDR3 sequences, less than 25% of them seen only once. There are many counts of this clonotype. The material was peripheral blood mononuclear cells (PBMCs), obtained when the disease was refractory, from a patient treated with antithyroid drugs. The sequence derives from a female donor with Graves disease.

CDR3 in DNA: TGTGCCAGCAGTGGGACAGGGTTCGGCTACACCTTC. Translation: CASSGTGFGYTF. V and J are TRBV25-1 and TRBJ1-2, with 8 nucleotides matching TRBD1. Looked up from germline, CDR1 is MGHDK and CDR2 is SYGVNS. Losses at the gene ends were 4 bases for V and 8 bases for J; bases not matched to a gene: 3. This CDR3 is 12 amino acids long.